A single sample gave rise to the 3 T cell receptor beta chains below, sequenced in a study of tumor and adjacent non-tumor tissue in lung cancer. This sample's RNA came from whole unsorted tissue. The library came from three nested PCR rounds adapted from ARM-PCR protocols. TCRdb reprocessed the multiplex PCR reads with MiXCR, giving one entry per CDR3 protein. The sample holds tens of thousands of distinct CDR3 sequences, roughly 80% seen once. Sequencing was carried out using lung tumor tissue. The receptors stem from a woman aged 45 to 65 with non-small cell lung cancer.

Concerning this clonotype: One end of the junction does not line up with germline, which may come from a read error. The CDR3 is CASSFVGGPETQYF. CDR3 nucleotides: TGCGCCAGCAGTTTCGTGGGAGGGCCGGAGACCCAGTACTTC. The chain links TRBV11-2 to TRBJ2-5, with 7 nucleotides matching TRBD2. Germline CDR1 is SGHAT and CDR2 is FQNNGV. The CDR3 is 14 amino acids.

Turning to this clonotype: One end of the junction fails to match germline, which may point to a read error. This chain uses TRBV11-1 with TRBJ1-1, with TRBD1 as a possible D gene (5 bases). CDR3 length: 15 residues. Germline lookup yields CDR1 SGHAT and CDR2 FQDESV (reference sequence). CDR3 sequence (DNA): TGTGCCAGCAGCTTAGATACGGGGGAGGGCACCGAAGCTTACTTT. This sequence encodes CASSLDTGEGTEAYF.

V is TRBV4-1 and J is TRBJ1-4; D is undetermined. CDR1 is MGHRA and CDR2 is YSYEKL in the germline V gene. The CDR3 totals 15 residues. Deletions cut 4 bases from V and 7 bases from J, with 16 bases between. Here the CDR3 reads CASSLSRTVAEKLFF. In nucleotides, the CDR3 is TGCGCCAGCAGCCTCTCCAGGACGGTGGCTGAAAAACTGTTTTTT.